The 32 T cell receptor beta chains presented below share a single source sample, sequenced in a study of blood T cell repertoires in COVID-19. The table came from immunoSEQ multiplex PCR; TCRdb's copy has only in-frame clones and leaves some out. There are some 240,000 clones in the sample; approximately 82% occur only once, and approximately 10% lies in the top ten. Sequenced sample: peripheral blood. All receptors come from a man aged 45-60 years with active or convalescent COVID-19.

V and J are TRBV7-8 and TRBJ1-3; 8 nucleotides match TRBD1. The germline V gene encodes CDR1 SGHVS and CDR2 FQNEAQ. This CDR3 has 17 residues. J was trimmed by 0 bases and V by 5 bases; bases with no gene match: 9. DNA of the CDR3: TGTGCCAGCAGCGACGGGACAGGTGAACCCTCTGGAAACACCATATATTTT. Translating gives CASSDGTGEPSGNTIYF.

The chain uses TRBV18 and TRBJ2-2, with D possibly matching TRBD1 (6 bases). The CDR3 totals 14 residues. V lost 5 bases and J lost 2, with 9 bases in between. Germline V gives CDR1 KGHSH, CDR2 LQKENI. The DNA for the CDR3 is TGTGCCAGCTCAGGACAGCACAACACCGGGGAGCTGTTTTTT. Translating it yields CASSGQHNTGELFF.

The rearrangement joins TRBV4-3 to TRBJ1-4; no clear D gene. This CDR3 contains 14 residues. Germline-derived CDR1 and CDR2 are LGHNA and YSLEER. V was pared by 0 bases and J by 0 bases, with 2 bases between. CDR3 DNA sequence: TGCGCCAGCAGCCAAGACTCAACTAATGAAAAACTGTTTTTT. Its translation is CASSQDSTNEKLFF.

This rearrangement joins TRBV14 to TRBJ2-1; TRBD2 agrees at 7 bases. Unmatched junction bases numbered 14, after V lost 0 bases and J lost 6 bases. This CDR3 has 18 amino acids. Germline V gene lookup returns CDR1 SGHDN and CDR2 FVKESK. The CDR3 loop is CASSQDIPSGLDPNEQFF. The CDR3 DNA reads as TGTGCCAGCAGCCAAGATATTCCCTCAGGACTAGACCCCAATGAGCAGTTCTTC.

The chain is built from TRBV2 and TRBJ1-1; 7 positions match TRBD1. V shed 4 bases and J 1 base; nucleotides not matched to a gene: 3. The CDR3 runs 14 residues. Per the germline V gene, CDR1 is SNHLY and CDR2 is FYNNEI. Here the CDR3 DNA reads TGTGCCAGCAGTGTCGACAGGGCGAACACTGAAGCTTTCTTT. It encodes CASSVDRANTEAFF.

The chain joins TRBV28 to TRBJ1-6; possible D gene TRBD1, 6 bases. CDR1 is MDHEN and CDR2 is SYDVKM in the germline V gene. The length of the CDR3 is 14 residues. With 3 bases removed from V and 10 bases from J, the gap between germline ends came to 13 bases. CDR3 nucleotide sequence: TGTGCCAGCAGTTTGGGGCAGGGGCGATCACCCCTCCACTTT. Translation: CASSLGQGRSPLHF.

V usage is TRBV7-2 and J usage is TRBJ1-6, with 8 bases fitting TRBD1. The CDR3 has 14 amino acids. The germline V gene encodes CDR1 SGHTA and CDR2 FQGNSA. V lost 4 bases, J lost 7 bases, and 3 bases stayed unmatched. The CDR3 DNA reads TGTGCCAGCAGCTGGGACAGGAGAAATTCACCCCTCCACTTT. Its translation is CASSWDRRNSPLHF. The variable domain in full, with the rest retrieved from reference TRBV7-2 and TRBJ1-6, is GAGVSQSPSNKVTEKGKDVELRCDPISGHTALYWYRQSLGQGLEFLIYFQGNSAPDKSGLPSDRFSAERTGGSVSTLTIQRTQQEDSAVYLCASSWDRRNSPLHFGNGTRLTVT.

This chain uses TRBV6-2 or TRBV6-3 with TRBJ1-3; the match to TRBD1 covers 7 bases. The J segment lost 4 bases and the V segment lost 6 bases, leaving 6 bases of the junction unmatched. Germline values: CDR1 MNHEY, CDR2 SVGEGT. The CDR3 is 14 residues long. CDR3 nucleotide sequence: TGTGCCAGCAGCCCCGGGACAGCCGGAAACACCATATATTTT. Its protein product is CASSPGTAGNTIYF.

The chain uses TRBV4-2 and TRBJ1-2; TRBD1 might be the D (5 bases). This CDR3 comprises 14 residues. CDR1 is LGHNA, CDR2 YNFKEQ, per germline. The V end lost 2 bases, the J end lost 6 bases, and 13 bases lay between the germline ends. The CDR3 sequence is CASSQITGTDGYTF. In nucleotides, the CDR3 is TGTGCCAGCAGCCAAATTACAGGTACCGATGGCTACACCTTC.

The V call is TRBV5-4, the J call TRBJ2-1, with 7 bases matching TRBD1. CDR1 and CDR2 from the germline V gene are SGHNT and YYREEE (reference sequence). V lost 3 bases, J lost 4 bases, and 10 bases stayed unmatched. The CDR3 is made up of 16 amino acids. CDR3 sequence: CASSSTGTELYNEQFF. CDR3 DNA: TGTGCCAGCAGCTCGACCGGGACAGAGTTATACAATGAGCAGTTCTTC.

In this sample, this clone turned up once. This chain connects TRBV6-2 or TRBV6-3 to TRBJ1-6; D is unresolved. The germline gives CDR1 MNHEY, CDR2 SVGEGT. The CDR3 covers 16 residues. Trimming shortened V by 2 bases and J by 5 bases, and 13 bases separated the two germline ends. DNA of the CDR3: TGTGCCAGCAGTTACCGCAGGCCAATGGATAATTCACCCCTCCACTTT. This encodes CASSYRRPMDNSPLHF.

This clone was seen a handful of times. This rearrangement joins TRBV19 to TRBJ2-2; unclear D gene. The CDR3 sequence is 13 residues long. Trimming cost V 1 base and J 9 bases, with 9 bases left between them. Per germline, CDR1 LNHDA and CDR2 SQIVND (reference sequence). The DNA for the CDR3 is TGTGCCAGTAGTATAGGGGCCTACCGGGAGCTGTTTTTT. It encodes CASSIGAYRELFF.

The rearrangement joins TRBV11-2 to TRBJ2-1; TRBD2 matches 14 bases. CDR3 length: 15 amino acids. V trimming: 5 bases; J trimming: 3 bases; junction bases outside the gene matches: 0. Germline V gives CDR1 SGHAT, CDR2 FQNNGV. The CDR3 DNA reads TGTGCCAGCAGCGGACTAGCGGGGGGCTACAATGAGCAGTTCTTC. Translating it yields CASSGLAGGYNEQFF. Full variable domain (missing parts from reference TRBV11-2 and TRBJ2-1): EAGVAQSPRYKIIEKRQSVAFWCNPISGHATLYWYQQILGQGPKLLIQFQNNGVVDDSQLPKDRFSAERLKGVDSTLKIQPAKLEDSAVYLCASSGLAGGYNEQFFGPGTRLTVL.

This clone occurred a few times. The chain employs TRBV27 and TRBJ2-2, with 7 nucleotides matching TRBD2. Germline lookup yields CDR1 MNHEY and CDR2 SMNVEV (reference sequence). This CDR3 has 17 residues. V dropped 3 bases and J dropped 1; count of bases not matched to a gene: 8. As DNA, the CDR3 is TGTGCCAGCAGTTTCTTGGCGGGAGCGGAGAACACCGGGGAGCTGTTTTTT. Its protein product is CASSFLAGAENTGELFF.

As regards this clone: This specimen includes other DNA sequences encoding the same CDR3. The chain has TRBV29-1 and TRBJ1-1; no firm D call. Looked up from germline, CDR1 is SQVTM and CDR2 is ANQGSEA. CDR3 length: 11 amino acids. The ends were cut back, 5 bases at V and 5 bases at J, with 9 bases in the middle. This CDR3 is CSVPGVTEAFF. As DNA, the CDR3 is TGCAGCGTTCCCGGAGTAACTGAAGCTTTCTTT.

The CDR3 DNA follows: TGTGCCAGCAGCTTAAGAGTTCCCCCGAGCTCCTACAATGAGCAGTTCTTC. Its translation: CASSLRVPPSSYNEQFF. The rearrangement links TRBV7-6 to TRBJ2-1; D is unresolved. Germline V gives CDR1 SGHVS, CDR2 FNYEAQ. The CDR3 loop spans 17 amino acids. Trimming removed 2 bases at V and 0 bases at J, with 14 bases between.

This clone was detected only once. CDR3 amino acids: CASSQASRGYNEKLFF. The DNA for the CDR3 is TGCGCCAGCAGCCAAGCTAGCAGGGGTTATAATGAAAAACTGTTTTTT. This chain uses TRBV4-1 with TRBJ1-4; perhaps TRBD1 as D (6 bases). This CDR3 has 16 amino acids. Germline V gene data show CDR1 as MGHRA and CDR2 as YSYEKL. V shed 1 base and J shed 4 bases, with 13 bases lying between them.

This chain links TRBV18 with TRBJ2-3, with D perhaps matching TRBD2 (6 bases). V lost 6 bases and J lost 2, with 12 bases in between. The CDR3 spans 14 residues. Germline lookup yields CDR1 KGHSH and CDR2 LQKENI. For the CDR3, the DNA is TGTGCCAGCTCTCTTGGACTACTCACAGATACGCAGTATTTT. Translation gives CASSLGLLTDTQYF. Full variable domain (rest looked up from reference TRBV18 and TRBJ2-3): NAGVMQNPRHLVRRRGQEARLRCSPMKGHSHVYWYRQLPEEGLKFMVYLQKENIIDESGMPKERFSAEFPKEGPSILRIQQVVRGDSAAYFCASSLGLLTDTQYFGPGTRLTVL.

This CDR3 is CASSRDYGTVYEAFF. Here the CDR3 DNA reads TGCGCCAGCAGCCGCGACTATGGGACAGTGTATGAAGCTTTCTTT. This chain joins TRBV4-3 and TRBJ1-1, with 7 bases aligning to TRBD1. Germline V gene lookup returns CDR1 LGHNA and CDR2 YSLEER. V trimming: 4 bases; J trimming: 7 bases; junction bases outside the gene matches: 12. The CDR3 is 15 amino acids.

V usage is TRBV2 and J usage is TRBJ2-5; the match to TRBD2 covers 8 bases. CDR1 is SNHLY and CDR2 is FYNNEI in the germline V gene. The CDR3 runs to 15 residues. Trimming removed 7 bases from V and 2 bases from J; junction bases left unmatched: 9. CDR3 DNA sequence: TGTGCCAGCACTCGGGAGGGGCGGACTCAAGAGACCCAGTACTTC. It encodes CASTREGRTQETQYF.

This clone is a singleton in its sample. The chain links TRBV14 to TRBJ2-7; D not resolved. This CDR3 has 15 residues. V shed 3 bases and J shed 0 bases, with 12 bases lying between them. Germline V CDR1 and CDR2: SGHDN, FVKESK. The CDR3 here is CASSHDQDISYEQYV. In DNA form, the CDR3 reads TGTGCCAGCAGCCATGACCAGGATATCTCCTACGAGCAGTACGTC.

This chain links TRBV28 with TRBJ2-7; D not certain. CDR1 and CDR2 from the germline V gene are MDHEN and SYDVKM. V lost 1 base to trimming and J lost 3 bases, with 7 bases between them. The CDR3 runs 13 residues. The CDR3: CASSLFTGYEQYF. DNA for the CDR3: TGTGCCAGCAGTTTATTCACGGGCTACGAGCAGTACTTC.

The chain has TRBV4-3 and TRBJ2-2; 8 bases are a match to TRBD2. The germline V gene encodes CDR1 LGHNA and CDR2 YSLEER. The CDR3 covers 17 residues. V lost 2 bases and J lost 6; bases outside the gene matches: 11. This CDR3 is CASSQQPPGLGAGELFF. In DNA form, the CDR3 reads TGCGCCAGCAGCCAACAGCCGCCGGGACTAGGAGCCGGGGAGCTGTTTTTT.

This chain connects TRBV6-5 to TRBJ1-1; D call uncertain. This CDR3 spans 13 amino acids. Trimming cost V 9 bases and J 4 bases, with 15 bases left between them. Germline V gene lookup returns CDR1 MNHEY and CDR2 SVGAGI. The CDR3 loop reads CASDPGWITEAFF. CDR3 sequence (DNA): TGTGCCAGTGACCCGGGATGGATCACTGAAGCTTTCTTT.

CDR3 DNA: TGTGCCAGCAGCTCTCTCCGACAGGGGTCGATAGCTTTCTTT. It codes for CASSSLRQGSIAFF. This chain connects TRBV5-6 to TRBJ1-1; 8 bases are a match to TRBD1. Germline CDR1 and CDR2: SGHDT and YYEEEE. This CDR3 has 14 residues. J lost 10 bases, V lost 3 bases, and 11 bases had no gene match. Based on the CDR3 plus reference TRBV5-6 and TRBJ1-1, the full variable domain is DAGVTQSPTHLIKTRGQQVTLRCSPKSGHDTVSWYQQALGQGPQFIFQYYEEEERQRGNFPDRFSGHQFPNYSSELNVNALLLGDSALYLCASSSLRQGSIAFFGQGTRLTVV.

The chain links TRBV12-5 to TRBJ2-7, with no clear D. Germline assignment: CDR1 LGHNT and CDR2 FRNRAP. The CDR3 has 13 residues. V was trimmed by 4 bases and J by 1 base, leaving 8 bases between them. DNA of the CDR3: TGTGCTAGTGGTTCTGACAATTCCTACGAGCAGTACTTC. It specifies CASGSDNSYEQYF.

The rearrangement uses TRBV5-6 and TRBJ1-4, with D possibly being TRBD1 (5 bases). This CDR3 is 14 amino acids long. V lost 4 bases and J lost 7, with 14 bases in between. Germline V gene lookup returns CDR1 SGHDT and CDR2 YYEEEE. The CDR3 loop is CASSHQGGSEKLFF. CDR3 in DNA: TGTGCCAGCAGCCACCAGGGAGGGAGTGAAAAACTGTTTTTT.

The genes are TRBV13 and TRBJ2-5; no firm D call. Trimming pared 2 bases from V and 7 bases from J, leaving 17 bases between. This CDR3 region has 15 residues. Germline V gene lookup returns CDR1 PRHDT and CDR2 FYEKMQ (reference sequence). The CDR3 DNA sequence: TGTGCCAGCAGCTTATCAGGCAGCCACCCTTGGACCCAGTACTTC. It encodes CASSLSGSHPWTQYF.

The gene calls are TRBV11-2 and TRBJ2-1; D is unclear. Per the germline V gene, CDR1 is SGHAT and CDR2 is FQNNGV. The V gene lost 6 bases and the J gene lost 10 bases, with 13 bases spanning the gap. This CDR3 comprises 12 residues. For the CDR3, the DNA is TGTGCCAGCAGTAAAGCATTCCTGGAGCAGTTCTTC. It encodes CASSKAFLEQFF.

The chain carries TRBV6-2 or TRBV6-3 and TRBJ2-3; D is perhaps TRBD2 (6 bases). The ends were cut back, 2 bases at V and 1 base at J, with 7 bases in the middle. The germline CDR1 and CDR2 sequences are MNHEY and SVGEGT. There are 14 residues in the CDR3. CDR3 bases: TGTGCCAGCAGTTACGGGACTCGCACAGATACGCAGTATTTT. It specifies CASSYGTRTDTQYF.

V usage is TRBV9 and J usage is TRBJ2-5, with 8 bases matching TRBD2. The germline gives CDR1 SGDLS, CDR2 YYNGEE. CDR3 size: 16 residues. V dropped 1 base and J dropped 4; count of bases not matched to a gene: 9. The CDR3 DNA follows: TGTGCCAGCAGCGTAAGGTACGGGGGGGCCGGAGAGACCCAGTACTTC. Translating gives CASSVRYGGAGETQYF.

The chain joins TRBV6-5 to TRBJ1-1; tentatively, D is TRBD1 (6 bases). The germline CDR1 and CDR2 sequences are MNHEY and SVGAGI. V was pared by 4 bases and J by 6 bases, with 18 bases between. The CDR3 totals 15 residues. The CDR3 nucleotides are TGTGCCAGCAGTTCCGAGTTCAGGGGAGCGGCTGAAGCTTTCTTT. Protein: CASSSEFRGAAEAFF.